The source of this T cell receptor (beta chain) is a study of metastatic and nonmetastatic thyroid tumors. TCRdb re-called clones via MiXCR from the PCR reads. The sample contains tens of thousands of clones, approximately 13% of which appear only once. Study-level results: In both blood and tumor samples, TCR beta diversity was reported significantly higher for malignant than benign nodules.

Every patient underwent thyroid surgery untreated. Per the germline V gene, CDR1 is SGHAT and CDR2 is FQNNGV. CDR3 length: 14 amino acids. V was shortened by 1 base and J by 7 bases, with 14 bases between the two germline ends. In its sample, this clone was seen many times. The target antigen is unknown. The clonotype originates from a female donor with papillary thyroid cancer or a benign thyroid nodule (not recorded which). Some clones in this sample may be carry-over from other donors' samples. The material sequenced was blood. The chain joins TRBV11-2 to TRBJ2-7, with a weak D call TRBD1 (7 bases). The CDR3 is CASSLGRGHGEQYF. The CDR3 DNA follows: TGTGCCAGCAGCTTAGGGAGGGGGCATGGAGAGCAGTACTTC.